This paragraph covers one T cell receptor beta chain sequence. This record comes from a study of T cells in Graves' hyperthyroidism and ophthalmopathy. The CDR3 has 16 residues. The V end was cut by 7 bases, the J end by 0 bases, with 19 bases between. The V gene's germline CDR1 is LGHNT and CDR2 FRNRAP. The TCR beta CDR3 regions underwent amplification using RNA transcripts as the source. The TCR CDR3 first-round RT-PCR relied on the HTBI primer set. TCRdb re-called the multiplex PCR reads through MiXCR, storing one row per CDR3 protein. The sample records 200,000 to 250,000 distinct CDR3 sequences, around 25% being singletons.

The receptor comes from a woman aged 35 to 49 with Graves' ophthalmopathy. The chain is built from TRBV12-5 and TRBJ2-7, with a weak D call TRBD2 (8 bases). The specimen sequenced was blood. The CDR3 loop is CASAPGGGESSYEQYF. The CDR3 nucleotides are TGTGCTAGTGCCCCGGGAGGGGGCGAAAGCTCCTACGAGCAGTACTTC.